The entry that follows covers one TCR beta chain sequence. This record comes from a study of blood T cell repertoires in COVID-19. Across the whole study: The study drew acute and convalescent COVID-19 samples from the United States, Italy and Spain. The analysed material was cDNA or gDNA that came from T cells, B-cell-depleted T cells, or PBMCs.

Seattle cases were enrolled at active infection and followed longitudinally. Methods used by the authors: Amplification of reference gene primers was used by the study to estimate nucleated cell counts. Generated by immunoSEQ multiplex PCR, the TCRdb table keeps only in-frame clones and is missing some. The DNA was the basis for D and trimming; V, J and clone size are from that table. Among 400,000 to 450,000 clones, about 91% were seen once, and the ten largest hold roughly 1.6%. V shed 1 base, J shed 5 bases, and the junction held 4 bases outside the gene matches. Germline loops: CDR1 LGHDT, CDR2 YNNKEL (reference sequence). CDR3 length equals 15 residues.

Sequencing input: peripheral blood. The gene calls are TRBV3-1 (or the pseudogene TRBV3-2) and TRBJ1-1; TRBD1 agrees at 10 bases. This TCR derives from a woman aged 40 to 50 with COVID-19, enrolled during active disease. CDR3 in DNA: TGTGCCAGCAGCCAAGGGACAGGGGGGGATACTGAAGCTTTCTTT. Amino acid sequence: CASSQGTGGDTEAFF.